The 32 T cell receptor beta chains below all came from one sample that was sequenced in a study of early T cells in non-severe SARS-CoV-2 infection. TCRdb reprocessed the 5' RACE reads via MiXCR and lists one record per CDR3 protein. The profile covers about 39,000 distinct CDR3 sequences, with approximately 4.8% appearing a single time and less than 6% taken by the ten largest. Sequencing was carried out using whole blood. Receptor source: an adult who was a healthcare worker with PCR-confirmed SARS-CoV-2 infection or an uninfected control (not recorded which).

The chain joins TRBV6-1 to TRBJ1-5, with no clear D. This CDR3 is built from 16 residues. In germline, CDR1 is MNHNS, CDR2 SASEGT. V was pared by 2 bases and J by 0 bases, with 11 bases between. As DNA, the CDR3 is TGTGCCAGCAGTGAAACTCTATCATATAGCAATCAGCCCCAGCATTTT. This encodes CASSETLSYSNQPQHF.

The table lists this clonotype with many counts. The gene calls are TRBV7-9 and TRBJ1-2; no reliable D call. Germline-derived CDR1 and CDR2 are SEHNR and FQNEAQ (reference sequence). Trimming stripped 1 base from V and 4 bases from J, with 13 bases between. The CDR3 is 15 amino acids. CDR3 in DNA: TGTGCCAGCAGCTTAGAGCCAGCGGGGAGCTATGGCTACACCTTC. As protein: CASSLEPAGSYGYTF.

In this sample, this clonotype turned up many times. The chain has TRBV2 and TRBJ2-7; D ambiguous. CDR1 is SNHLY and CDR2 is FYNNEI in the germline V gene. V was pared by 5 bases and J by 3 bases, with 8 bases between. The length of the CDR3 is 12 residues. The CDR3 DNA follows: TGTGCCAGCAGTAACATAAACTACGAGCAGTACTTC. It specifies CASSNINYEQYF.

Many counts were recorded for this clonotype. The rearrangement links TRBV7-3 to TRBJ1-6; TRBD1 might be the D (6 bases). CDR1 and CDR2 (germline): SGHTA, FQGTGA. V dropped 5 bases and J dropped 10 bases, with 18 bases sitting between them. The CDR3 consists of 15 residues. This CDR3 is CASSTGIGSGSPLHF. DNA of the CDR3: TGTGCCAGCAGCACAGGGATAGGATCGGGATCACCCCTCCACTTT.

In this sample, this clonotype turned up a few times. V gene TRBV6-2 or TRBV6-3 combines with J gene TRBJ2-3, with TRBD2 matching over 7 bases. The CDR3 runs to 13 residues. V lost 8 bases to trimming and J lost 7 bases; unmatched junction nucleotides: 9. Germline V gene data show CDR1 as MNHEY and CDR2 as SVGEGT. The DNA of the CDR3 is TGTGCCAGCCGGAGCGGGGAGCTGAATACGCAGTATTTT. The encoded protein is CASRSGELNTQYF.

This clonotype has a handful of counts. This chain links TRBV5-1 with TRBJ2-7; 12 bases align to TRBD2. The CDR3 is made up of 17 amino acids. From germline, CDR1 is SGHRS and CDR2 YFSETQ. The V gene end was trimmed by 6 bases and the J gene end by 3 bases; junction bases not matched to a gene: 13. This chain's CDR3 is CASTPTPTSGGLYEQYF. The CDR3 coding sequence is TGCGCCAGCACCCCCACCCCGACTAGCGGGGGACTCTACGAGCAGTACTTC.

The chain has TRBV7-2 and TRBJ1-5, with 8 bases that match TRBD1. The CDR3 is made up of 15 amino acids. Germline V gene lookup returns CDR1 SGHTA and CDR2 FQGNSA. Trimming at V came to 2 bases and at J to 4 bases, leaving 4 bases not matched to a gene. In DNA form, the CDR3 reads TGTGCCAGCAGCTTATTTGGGACAGGTAATCAGCCCCAGCATTTT. This sequence encodes CASSLFGTGNQPQHF.

This clonotype appeared many times. This chain uses TRBV18 with TRBJ1-4, with TRBD1 as a possible D gene (5 bases). Germline-derived CDR1 and CDR2 are KGHSH and LQKENI. The V end was cut by 2 bases, the J end by 8 bases, with 15 bases between. The CDR3 length is 15 residues. CDR3 bases: TGTGCCAGCTCACCAAGGGCCAGGGTGGAAGAAAAACTGTTTTTT. Its protein product is CASSPRARVEEKLFF. The full variable domain, in which reference TRBV18 and TRBJ1-4 provide the parts outside the CDR3, is NAGVMQNPRHLVRRRGQEARLRCSPMKGHSHVYWYRQLPEEGLKFMVYLQKENIIDESGMPKERFSAEFPKEGPSILRIQQVVRGDSAAYFCASSPRARVEEKLFFGSGTQLSVL.

This clonotype has a count of ten or more. The rearrangement links TRBV5-4 to TRBJ2-1; tentatively, D is TRBD1 or TRBD2 (6 bases each). The CDR3 contains 15 residues. Trimming stripped 3 bases from V and 6 bases from J, with 16 bases between. Germline V gene data show CDR1 as SGHNT and CDR2 as YYREEE (reference sequence). The CDR3 is CASSSGLQGINEQFF. CDR3 DNA: TGTGCCAGCAGCTCAGGACTACAGGGAATCAATGAGCAGTTCTTC.

This clonotype was counted between two and nine times. The V call is TRBV5-8, the J call TRBJ2-2; 8 bases are shared with TRBD1. Germline V gives CDR1 SGHTS, CDR2 YDEGEE. Trimming removed 0 bases from V and 0 bases from J; junction bases left unmatched: 4. This CDR3 comprises 17 residues. The CDR3 bases are TGTGCCAGCAGCTTGGAACAGGGGGGATCGAACACCGGGGAGCTGTTTTTT. Translated: CASSLEQGGSNTGELFF.

This clonotype was counted ten times or more. The DNA of the CDR3 is TGTGCCAGCAGGGCAGGAAGAGATACGCAGTATTTT. Translation: CASRAGRDTQYF. V usage is TRBV2 and J usage is TRBJ2-3; D remains unclear. Per germline, CDR1 SNHLY and CDR2 FYNNEI. The V end lost 6 bases, the J end lost 5 bases, and 9 bases lay between the germline ends. The CDR3 totals 12 residues.

This clonotype was observed many times. The chain combines TRBV2 with TRBJ2-5; the D call may be TRBD1 or TRBD2 (5 bases each). V lost 8 bases and J lost 5, with 15 bases in between. Per the germline V gene, CDR1 is SNHLY and CDR2 is FYNNEI. This CDR3 is 13 amino acids long. The CDR3 region is CASSSVGVETQYF. The CDR3 coding sequence is TGTGCCAGCTCCTCCGTGGGGGTTGAGACCCAGTACTTC.

There are many counts of this clonotype. The gene calls are TRBV12-3 or TRBV12-4 and TRBJ2-1; either TRBD1 or TRBD2 may fit D (5 bases each). V gave up 4 bases and J gave up 4 bases, with 14 bases separating them. This CDR3 has 15 amino acids. In DNA, the CDR3 is TGTGCCAGCAGTTCCGCCGGGACGTCATACAATGAGCAGTTCTTC. The encoded protein is CASSSAGTSYNEQFF.

Only a few counts were recorded for this clonotype. The gene calls are TRBV28 and TRBJ2-7; 8 bases align to TRBD1. The CDR3 extends over 15 amino acids. V lost 6 bases, J lost 5 bases, and 12 bases stayed unmatched. Germline CDR1 reads MDHEN; CDR2 reads SYDVKM. The CDR3 here is CASRRTGSSINEQYF. CDR3 in DNA: TGTGCCAGCAGGAGGACAGGGAGTTCTATCAACGAGCAGTACTTC.

Ten or more counts support this clonotype. The J gene is TRBJ2-3, the V gene TRBV6-2 or TRBV6-3, with 7 bases fitting TRBD2. The CDR3 has 17 amino acids. V trimming: 6 bases; J trimming: 2 bases; junction bases outside the gene matches: 14. In germline, CDR1 is MNHEY, CDR2 SVGEGT. The CDR3 DNA reads as TGTGCCAGCAGCCCTTCCCGGGGTAGCGGGCTCACAGATACGCAGTATTTT. Translated: CASSPSRGSGLTDTQYF.

This clonotype was detected ten times or more. This CDR3 is CASSFGGGETQYF. The CDR3 DNA sequence: TGTGCCAGCAGCTTCGGCGGGGGGGAGACCCAGTACTTC. This chain uses TRBV7-7 with TRBJ2-5; 8 bases are shared with TRBD2. Trimming took 3 bases from V and 5 from J; bases not matched to a gene: 2. Per germline, CDR1 SSHAT and CDR2 FNYEAQ (reference sequence). The CDR3 is 13 residues long.

This clonotype was recorded a few times. The rearrangement uses TRBV7-6 and TRBJ1-5; the match to TRBD1 covers 7 bases. Germline CDR1 and CDR2: SGHVS and FNYEAQ. Trimming cost V 5 bases and J 7 bases; bases outside gene matches: 5. The CDR3 totals 13 residues. As DNA, the CDR3 is TGTGCCAGCAGCCCCGACAGGGACCAGCCCCAGCATTTT. This codes for CASSPDRDQPQHF.

This clonotype was detected only a few times. The V call is TRBV6-7, the J call TRBJ2-7, with TRBD1 matching 11 bases. TRBV6-7 is treated as an ORF (open reading frame) with a function not yet certain. V was clipped by 5 bases and J by 4 bases; unmatched bases: 7. This CDR3 is built from 15 residues. The CDR3, as DNA: TGTGCCAGCAGTACCGTGGACAGGGGGCGATACGAGCAGTACTTC. Amino acids: CASSTVDRGRYEQYF.

This clonotype was seen repeatedly, ten times or more. V usage is TRBV7-2 and J usage is TRBJ2-2, with 9 bases identical to TRBD1. The V segment lost 5 bases and the J segment 1 base; nucleotides outside the gene matches: 5. Germline-derived CDR1 and CDR2 are SGHTA and FQGNSA. The CDR3 extends over 16 amino acids. The CDR3 protein is CASSPLDRGNTGELFF. The CDR3 region has the DNA TGTGCCAGCAGCCCATTGGACAGGGGGAACACCGGGGAGCTGTTTTTT. The variable domain in full, completed from reference TRBV7-2 and TRBJ2-2, reads GAGVSQSPSNKVTEKGKDVELRCDPISGHTALYWYRQSLGQGLEFLIYFQGNSAPDKSGLPSDRFSAERTGGSVSTLTIQRTQQEDSAVYLCASSPLDRGNTGELFFGEGSRLTVL.

This chain uses TRBV4-1 with TRBJ1-1; D uncertain. V shed 1 base and J shed 5 bases, with 17 bases lying between them. CDR1 MGHRA and CDR2 YSYEKL come from the germline V gene. This CDR3 region has 16 residues. The CDR3 sequence is CASSQGKGGGSTEAFF. As DNA, the CDR3 is TGCGCCAGCAGCCAAGGAAAGGGTGGCGGGTCGACTGAAGCTTTCTTT.

This clonotype has ten or more counts. The chain joins TRBV6-5 to TRBJ1-3; D remains ambiguous. CDR3 length equals 14 residues. The V end was cut by 6 bases, the J end by 4 bases, with 13 bases between. Germline CDR1 and CDR2: MNHEY and SVGAGI. This CDR3 is CASSQAGSGNTIYF. CDR3 in DNA: TGTGCCAGCAGCCAAGCCGGCTCGGGAAACACCATATATTTT.

J is TRBJ1-2 and V is TRBV5-1; 9 bases match TRBD1. Germline CDR1 is SGHRS and CDR2 is YFSETQ. J was trimmed by 8 bases and V by 5 bases; bases with no gene match: 10. This CDR3 has 14 residues. CDR3 amino acids: CASRLTGGEEGYTF. CDR3 coding DNA: TGCGCCAGCAGGCTGACAGGGGGAGAGGAGGGCTACACCTTC.

The V call is TRBV6-5, the J call TRBJ2-1; 11 bases are a match to TRBD2. Germline CDR1 MNHEY, CDR2 SVGAGI. The CDR3 contains 16 residues. The V and J ends lost 0 bases and 5 bases, in that order; junction bases with no gene match: 3. CDR3 residues: CASSYSSSGGDNEQFF. CDR3 DNA sequence: TGTGCCAGCAGTTACTCGAGTAGCGGGGGGGACAATGAGCAGTTCTTC.

This chain uses TRBV11-2 with TRBJ1-4; D uncertain. CDR3 length: 15 amino acids. Deletions cut 1 base from V and 1 base from J, with 7 bases between. Germline V gene lookup returns CDR1 SGHAT and CDR2 FQNNGV. The CDR3 reads CASSLAAGTNEKLFF. In DNA form, the CDR3 reads TGTGCCAGCAGCTTAGCGGCAGGAACTAATGAAAAACTGTTTTTT.

This clonotype was seen only a few times. This chain connects TRBV7-2 to TRBJ2-3; 7 bases line up with TRBD2. The CDR3 is 14 amino acids. Germline trimming cut 6 bases from V and 5 bases from J; bases unmatched to any gene: 8. Germline V gives CDR1 SGHTA, CDR2 FQGNSA. The CDR3 protein is CASSHQGGGDTQYF. In nucleotides, the CDR3 is TGTGCCAGCAGTCATCAGGGCGGGGGAGATACGCAGTATTTT. The full variable domain, completed using reference TRBV7-2 and TRBJ2-3, is GAGVSQSPSNKVTEKGKDVELRCDPISGHTALYWYRQSLGQGLEFLIYFQGNSAPDKSGLPSDRFSAERTGGSVSTLTIQRTQQEDSAVYLCASSHQGGGDTQYFGPGTRLTVL.

This clonotype was counted at least ten times. V is TRBV12-3 or TRBV12-4 and J is TRBJ1-5; D perhaps matches TRBD1 (6 bases). CDR3 size: 15 residues. Trimming cost V 3 bases and J 2 bases, with 11 bases left between them. The CDR3 DNA follows: TGTGCCAGCAGTTTCTCAGGGGCCGGCAATCAGCCCCAGCATTTT. It translates to CASSFSGAGNQPQHF.

In its sample, this clonotype was seen many times. The chain links TRBV7-8 to TRBJ2-3; the D is unclear. CDR3 length: 11 amino acids. The V end lost 5 bases, the J end lost 5 bases, and 5 bases lay between the germline ends. Germline lookup yields CDR1 SGHVS and CDR2 FQNEAQ. The CDR3 here is CASSREDTQYF. For the CDR3, the DNA is TGTGCCAGCAGCCGAGAAGATACGCAGTATTTT.

This clonotype was seen repeatedly, ten times or more. This rearrangement joins TRBV5-5 to TRBJ2-2; D could derive from TRBD1 or TRBD2 (5 bases each). Germline assignment: CDR1 SGHKS and CDR2 YYEKEE (reference sequence). The V end was cut by 4 bases, the J end by 5 bases, with 18 bases between. The CDR3 runs to 16 residues. CDR3 loop: CASSRTRSGGTGELFF. DNA for the CDR3: TGTGCCAGCAGCCGGACCCGATCTGGGGGAACCGGGGAGCTGTTTTTT.

At least ten counts were recorded for this clonotype. This chain uses TRBV6-5 with TRBJ2-7, with a tentative D call TRBD1 (5 bases). From germline, CDR1 is MNHEY and CDR2 SVGAGI. Trimming left V 6 bases short and J 3 bases short, with 15 bases between. The CDR3 has 14 amino acids. The CDR3 here is CASSSYRFSYEQYF. In DNA, the CDR3 is TGTGCCAGCAGCTCTTACAGGTTTAGCTACGAGCAGTACTTC.

V gene TRBV10-3 combines with J gene TRBJ1-3; 7 positions match TRBD1. V shed 3 bases and J 0 bases; nucleotides not matched to a gene: 11. The CDR3 runs to 18 residues. Per germline, CDR1 ENHRY and CDR2 SYGVKD. CDR3 coding DNA: TGTGCCATCAGTGATTGGGGGACAGAAACCTCCTCTGGAAACACCATATATTTT. Translated, it gives CAISDWGTETSSGNTIYF.

This clonotype was seen ten or more times. V is TRBV20-1 and J is TRBJ2-3; D is unresolved. Looked up from germline, CDR1 is DFQATT and CDR2 is SNEGSKA (reference sequence). The CDR3 runs to 14 residues. V shed 6 bases and J shed 2 bases, with 15 bases lying between them. The CDR3 nucleotides are TGCAGTGCAACTTACTCCACCGACACAGATACGCAGTATTTT. It is translated as CSATYSTDTDTQYF.

In DNA, the CDR3 is TGTGCCAGCAGCATCCTCTCCTACGAGCAGTACTTC. Encoded protein: CASSILSYEQYF. V and J are TRBV6-6 and TRBJ2-7; D remains unclear. The germline V gene has CDR1 MNHNY and CDR2 SVGAGI (reference sequence). Trimming took 6 bases from V and 0 from J, leaving 6 bases between them. The CDR3 has 12 residues.